A selection of T cell receptor beta chains follows, all from one sample in a study of blood T cell repertoires in COVID-19. Assay used: immunoSEQ multiplex PCR; TCRdb lists only in-frame clones, some missing. The data hold roughly 38,000 clones, with approximately 78% observed a single time. Sample: peripheral blood. These receptors all come from a man aged 60 to 75 in a cohort sampled during active COVID-19. CDR3s include the opening cysteine and the closing phenylalanine or tryptophan. A D gene is named only where the DNA matches it firmly. Size values are once, few and many counts, or a class for expanded clones, and some rows have none.

few	TRBV7-9	NA	TRBJ2-5	TGTGCCAGCAGCTTAGCGTGGGGGCGCGGGGAGACCCAGTACTTC	CASSLAWGRGETQYF
NA	TRBV4-1	NA	TRBJ2-3	TGCGCCAGCAGCCACATACGTGGCCTCACAGATACGCAGTATTTT	CASSHIRGLTDTQYF
NA	TRBV9	NA	TRBJ1-5	TGTGCCAGCAGCGACGGGAGTTTCAATCAGCCCCAGCATTTT	CASSDGSFNQPQHF
once	TRBV28	TRBD1	TRBJ2-5	TGTGCCAGCAGTTCTTCCGGGACAGGGGGCGGGACCCAGTACTTC	CASSSSGTGGGTQYF
NA	TRBV4-3	NA	TRBJ2-7	TGCGCCAGCAGCCAAGAGACCGAGGTCTACGAGCAGTACTTC	CASSQETEVYEQYF
NA	TRBV27	NA	TRBJ1-4	TGTGCCAGCAGTTTATCGGGGGGAGGATACGAAAAACTGTTTTTT	CASSLSGGGYEKLFF
NA	TRBV21-1	NA	TRBJ2-2	TGTGCCAGCAGCAAAGAGGGCCTAGCGGGACCCGCGAACACCGGGGAGCTGTTTTTT	CASSKEGLAGPANTGELFF
NA	TRBV21-1	NA	TRBJ2-1	TGTGCCAGCAGCCAAAGCGGGAGCTCCTACAATGAGCAGTTCTTC	CASSQSGSSYNEQFF
NA	TRBV6-1	NA	TRBJ2-5	TGTGCCAGCAGTGTCGGACAGAGAAAACACCAAGAGACCCAGTACTTC	CASSVGQRKHQETQYF
medium-sized	TRBV11-3	NA	TRBJ1-1	TGTGCCAGCAGCTTAGCAGGGGACAACACTGAAGCTTTCTTT	CASSLAGDNTEAFF
NA	TRBV19	TRBD1	TRBJ2-2	TGTGCCAGTACTCGGACAGGGGGCAGTAACGGGGAGCTGTTTTTT	CASTRTGGSNGELFF
NA	TRBV28	NA	TRBJ1-2	TGTGCCAGCAGTCCCCCGGGGGGTCCTGACTATGGCTACACCTTC	CASSPPGGPDYGYTF
NA	TRBV15	NA	TRBJ2-1	TGTGCCACCAGCAGAGATATCAGCGGCTCCTACAATGAGCAGTTCTTC	CATSRDISGSYNEQFF
few	TRBV7-9	TRBD1	TRBJ1-5	TGTGCCAGCAGCGACGGGGACAGGGAGGGCCAGCCCCAGCATTTT	CASSDGDREGQPQHF
once	TRBV18	TRBD2	TRBJ2-2	TGTGCCAGCTCACCACCCCCACTAGCGGTATACACCGGGGAGCTGTTTTTT	CASSPPPLAVYTGELFF
NA	TRBV6-5	NA	TRBJ1-1	TGTGCCAGCAGTTATTTCCAGGGCACTGAAGCTTTCTTT	CASSYFQGTEAFF
NA	TRBV12-5	NA	TRBJ1-2	TGTGCTAGTGCCCCCACAGGCAGCTATGGCTACACCTTC	CASAPTGSYGYTF
NA	TRBV19	TRBD2	TRBJ2-7	TGTGCCAGTAGTATAGGTGGAGCGGGACAGCAGTACTTC	CASSIGGAGQQYF
NA	TRBV29-1	TRBD1	TRBJ2-1	TGCAGCGTGGGACAGGGGGCTTTAAATGAGCAGTTCTTC	CSVGQGALNEQFF
NA	TRBV5-6	TRBD1	TRBJ1-1	TGTGCCAGCAGCTTGATGACAGGGGAAAACCTCATGAACACTGAAGCTTTCTTT	CASSLMTGENLMNTEAFF
NA	TRBV5-4	TRBD2	TRBJ2-3	TGTGCCAGCAGCATTAGCGGGGGAGGCACAGATACGCAGTATTTT	CASSISGGGTDTQYF
NA	TRBV3-1/TRBV3-2	TRBD2	TRBJ2-2	TGTGCCAGTTCGCTGGGAGGGGCGCGGACCGGGGAGCTGTTTTTT	CASSLGGARTGELFF
NA	TRBV18	NA	TRBJ2-2	TGTGCCAGCTCACCACCCGGACTTGACACCGGGGAGCTGTTTTTT	CASSPPGLDTGELFF
NA	TRBV6-5	TRBD2	TRBJ2-7	TGTGCCAGCAAGTCCCTAGCGGGGGGCGAGCAGTACTTC	CASKSLAGGEQYF
NA	TRBV25-1	NA	TRBJ1-6	TGTGCCAGCAGTGAGATTGGAGTGCCCTATAATTCACCCCTCCACTTT	CASSEIGVPYNSPLHF
NA	TRBV6-2/TRBV6-3	NA	TRBJ1-2	TGTGCCAGCAGCCCGATAACAGGGAGCTATGGCTACACCTTC	CASSPITGSYGYTF
NA	TRBV9	TRBD1	TRBJ2-7	TGTGCCAGCAGCGTAGGCCTGGGACAGGGAGTGGGGGAGCAGTACTTC	CASSVGLGQGVGEQYF
NA	TRBV9	NA	TRBJ1-3	TGTGCCAGCAGCGCCAGCAGGGCGCAAGGAAACACCATATATTTT	CASSASRAQGNTIYF
NA	TRBV4-2	TRBD1	TRBJ2-5	TGTGCCAGCAGCCAGGTTGGACAGGAAGAGACCCAGTACTTC	CASSQVGQEETQYF
NA	TRBV24-1	TRBD2	TRBJ2-1	TGTGCCACCAGTGATCGAGGACTAGCTTACAATGAGCAGTTCTTC	CATSDRGLAYNEQFF
NA	TRBV4-2	NA	TRBJ2-7	TGTGCCAGCAGCCAGATAGAAACCGTAGCGCACTCCTACGAGCAGTACTTC	CASSQIETVAHSYEQYF
NA	TRBV24-1	TRBD2	TRBJ2-5	TGTGCCACCAGTGATTCCCGGACTAGCGGGGGGATAAAGACCCAGTACTTC	CATSDSRTSGGIKTQYF
once	TRBV28	NA	TRBJ2-1	TGTGCCAGCACCAAGAGCGCTAGGGGCGATGAGCAGTTCTTC	CASTKSARGDEQFF
NA	TRBV28	NA	TRBJ1-5	TGTGCCAGCAGTTTCGGGCTAGGGGGTCTGGGCAATCAGCCCCAGCATTTT	CASSFGLGGLGNQPQHF
NA	TRBV10-3	TRBD1	TRBJ2-7	TGTGCCATCAGTGGGGGGACAGCTATATCCTACGAGCAGTACTTC	CAISGGTAISYEQYF
NA	TRBV20-1	TRBD2	TRBJ2-3	TGCAGTGCTAGTACCAGACGGCTAGCGGGGGGCACTAGCACAGATACGCAGTATTTT	CSASTRRLAGGTSTDTQYF
NA	TRBV7-2	NA	TRBJ2-2	TGTGCCAGCAGCTTAAGTTCGTGGGGGGGCCCCGGGGAGCTGTTTTTT	CASSLSSWGGPGELFF
NA	TRBV7-2	NA	TRBJ2-2	TGTGCCAGCAGCCAGCGGGCCGGTCGCGTCGGCACCGGGGAGCTGTTTTTT	CASSQRAGRVGTGELFF
NA	TRBV11-2	NA	TRBJ2-2	TGTGCCAGCAGCTTGAATGAGCCGAACACCGGGGAGCTGTTTTTT	CASSLNEPNTGELFF
NA	TRBV7-9	NA	TRBJ2-5	TGTGCCAGCACAACACAAGGGGGGGTCCAAGAGACCCAGTACTTC	CASTTQGGVQETQYF
NA	TRBV5-1	TRBD1	TRBJ1-4	TGCGCCAGCAGCTTGGGGGGACAGGGCAATGAAAAACTGTTTTTT	CASSLGGQGNEKLFF
NA	TRBV5-6	TRBD2	TRBJ2-1	TGTGCCAGCAGCTCGGTGGGGGTAAGCGGGAGAAATGATGAGCAGTTCTTC	CASSSVGVSGRNDEQFF
NA	TRBV6-6	TRBD1	TRBJ2-1	TGTGCCAGCAGACCCGGGACAGGGGGGAATGAGCAGTTCTTC	CASRPGTGGNEQFF
NA	TRBV27	TRBD1	TRBJ2-7	TGTGCCAGCAGGGGCGGGACAGGGGTTGGCTACGAGCAGTACTTC	CASRGGTGVGYEQYF
NA	TRBV11-2	TRBD1	TRBJ2-5	TGTGCCAGCAGCCAGTGGACAGGCGGGGAGACCCAGTACTTC	CASSQWTGGETQYF
NA	TRBV15	NA	TRBJ1-4	TGTGCCACCAGCCCCACCTACTCAACTAATGAAAAACTGTTTTTT	CATSPTYSTNEKLFF
once	TRBV6-2/TRBV6-3	NA	TRBJ2-7	TGTGCCAGCAGTTACTCGATGGACAAAGGTCCCTACGAGCAGTACTTC	CASSYSMDKGPYEQYF
NA	TRBV7-9	NA	TRBJ2-5	TGTGCCAGCAGATACTCAGAGACCCAGTACTTC	CASRYSETQYF
NA	TRBV27	TRBD1	TRBJ1-2	TGTGCCAGCAGTCCAGGGGGTAGGGGCTACACCTTC	CASSPGGRGYTF